This T cell receptor beta chain is from a study of human T cells and chemical hapten exposure. Background on the study: Chiefly women, the patients showed alopecia areata, totalis or universalis. Study-level points and caveats: TCRs whose frequency exceeded 1 in 1000 remained the same following DPC sensitization.

V shed 1 base and J shed 1 base, with 11 bases lying between them. The CDR3 has 16 amino acids. Germline CDR1 and CDR2: KGHSH and LQKENI. In TCRdb, the RACE reads were re-called with MiXCR into one record per CDR3 protein. The data contain some 340,000 distinct CDR3 sequences, around 6.9% of them seen just once; the ten biggest clones take up more than 7%. Concerning this clonotype itself: What it binds is not known.

This sample's time point: patch test 1, 2 weeks after DPC sensitization. Described treatment: therapeutic diphenylcyclopropenone sensitization with weekly scalp DPC. The source material was whole blood, sampled in connection with sensitization to the hapten diphenylcyclopropenone (DPC). This rearrangement joins TRBV18 to TRBJ1-3; D remains unclear. The source is a woman between 18 and 29 years old with alopecia areata. Some clones in this sample may be carry-over from other donors' samples. The CDR3 sequence is CASSPRTGKSGNTIYF. DNA of the CDR3: TGTGCCAGCTCACCACGGACCGGGAAATCTGGAAACACCATATATTTT.